The present T cell receptor (beta chain) was sequenced within a study of patients and donors after allogeneic stem cell transplantation. Germline values: CDR1 SNHLY, CDR2 FYNNEI. V shed 7 bases, J shed 10 bases, and the junction held 6 bases outside the gene matches. The CDR3 sequence is 14 residues long. This clonotype was counted between two and nine times. MiXCR, applied by TCRdb to the RT-PCR reads, yields one record per CDR3 protein. The sample holds fewer than 25,000 distinct CDR3 sequences, about 28% seen once. The rearrangement uses TRBV2 and TRBJ1-6, with 11 positions matching TRBD1. The clonotype was recovered from a human donor who was either an allogeneic HSCT recipient or a stem cell or donor lymphocyte infusion donor (not recorded which). It is not recorded whose cells these are; they may come from a transplant donor. The sample taken for sequencing was blood, either unsorted or a sorted T cell fraction (not recorded which). The CDR3 sequence: CASTMDRGQSPLHF. DNA of the CDR3: TGTGCCAGCACCATGGACAGGGGGCAATCACCCCTCCACTTT.